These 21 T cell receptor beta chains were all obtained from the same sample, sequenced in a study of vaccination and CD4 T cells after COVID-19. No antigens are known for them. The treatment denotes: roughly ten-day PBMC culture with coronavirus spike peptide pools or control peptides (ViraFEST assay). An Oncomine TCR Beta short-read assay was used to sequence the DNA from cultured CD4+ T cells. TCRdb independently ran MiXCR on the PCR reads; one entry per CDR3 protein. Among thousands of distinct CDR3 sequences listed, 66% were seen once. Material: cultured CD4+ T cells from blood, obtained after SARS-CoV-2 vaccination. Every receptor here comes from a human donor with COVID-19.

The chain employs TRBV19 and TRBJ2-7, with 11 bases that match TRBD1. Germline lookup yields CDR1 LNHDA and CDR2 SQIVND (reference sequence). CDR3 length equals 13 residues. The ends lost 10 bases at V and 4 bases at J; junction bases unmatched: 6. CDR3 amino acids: CAIGQGAGYEQYF. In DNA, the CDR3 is TGTGCCATCGGACAGGGGGCGGGTTACGAGCAGTACTTC.

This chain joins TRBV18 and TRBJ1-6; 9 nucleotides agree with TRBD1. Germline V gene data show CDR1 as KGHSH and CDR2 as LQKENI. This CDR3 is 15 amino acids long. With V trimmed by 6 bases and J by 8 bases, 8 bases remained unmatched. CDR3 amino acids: CASSSLGQGDSPLHF. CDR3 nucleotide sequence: TGTGCCAGCTCGTCCTTGGGACAGGGAGATTCACCCCTCCACTTT.

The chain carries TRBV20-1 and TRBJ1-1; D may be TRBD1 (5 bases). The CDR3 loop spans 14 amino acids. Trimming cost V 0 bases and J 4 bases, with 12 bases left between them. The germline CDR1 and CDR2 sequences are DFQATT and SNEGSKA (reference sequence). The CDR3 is CSARDRLQGTEAFF. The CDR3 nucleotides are TGCAGTGCTAGAGATCGTCTCCAGGGCACTGAAGCTTTCTTT.

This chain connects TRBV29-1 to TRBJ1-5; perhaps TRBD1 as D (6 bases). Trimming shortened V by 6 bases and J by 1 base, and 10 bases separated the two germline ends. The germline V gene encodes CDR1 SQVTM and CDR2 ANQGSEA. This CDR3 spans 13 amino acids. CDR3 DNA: TGCAGCGTGGACACAGGGAGCAATCAGCCCCAGCATTTT. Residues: CSVDTGSNQPQHF.

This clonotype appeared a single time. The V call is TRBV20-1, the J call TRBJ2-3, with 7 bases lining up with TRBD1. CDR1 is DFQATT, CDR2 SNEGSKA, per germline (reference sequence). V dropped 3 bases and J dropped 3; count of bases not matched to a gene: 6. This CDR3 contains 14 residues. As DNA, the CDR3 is TGCAGTGCTAGGGAGAACAGGGGTACAGATACGCAGTATTTT. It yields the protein CSARENRGTDTQYF.

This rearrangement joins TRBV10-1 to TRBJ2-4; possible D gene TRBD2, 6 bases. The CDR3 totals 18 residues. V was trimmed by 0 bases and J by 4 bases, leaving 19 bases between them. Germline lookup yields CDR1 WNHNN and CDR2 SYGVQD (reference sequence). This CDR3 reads CASSESWPNLGGKNIQYF. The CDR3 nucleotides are TGCGCCAGCAGTGAGTCGTGGCCCAACCTCGGGGGTAAAAACATTCAGTACTTC.

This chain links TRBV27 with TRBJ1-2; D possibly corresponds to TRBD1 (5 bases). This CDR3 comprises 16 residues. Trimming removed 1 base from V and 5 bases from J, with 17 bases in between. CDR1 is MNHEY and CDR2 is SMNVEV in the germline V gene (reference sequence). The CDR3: CASSLLVGGIGYGYTF. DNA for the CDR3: TGTGCCAGCAGTTTATTGGTTGGGGGAATAGGTTATGGCTACACCTTC.

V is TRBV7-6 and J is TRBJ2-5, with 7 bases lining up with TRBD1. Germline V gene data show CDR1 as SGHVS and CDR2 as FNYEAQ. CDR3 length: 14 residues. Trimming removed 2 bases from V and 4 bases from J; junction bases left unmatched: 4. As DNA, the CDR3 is TGTGCCAGCAGCTTACAGACAGGGCGAGAGACCCAGTACTTC. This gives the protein CASSLQTGRETQYF.

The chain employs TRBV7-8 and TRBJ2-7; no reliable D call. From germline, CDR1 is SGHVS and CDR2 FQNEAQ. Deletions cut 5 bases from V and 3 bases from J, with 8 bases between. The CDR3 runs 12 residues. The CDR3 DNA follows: TGTGCCAGCAGCATCGGCCACTACGAGCAGTACTTC. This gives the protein CASSIGHYEQYF.

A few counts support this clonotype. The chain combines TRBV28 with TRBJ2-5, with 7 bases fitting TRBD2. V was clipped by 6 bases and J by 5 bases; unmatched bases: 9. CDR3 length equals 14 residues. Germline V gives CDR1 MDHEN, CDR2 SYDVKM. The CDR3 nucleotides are TGTGCCAGCAGAGTGGGAGCGGGGCGGGAGACCCAGTACTTC. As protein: CASRVGAGRETQYF.

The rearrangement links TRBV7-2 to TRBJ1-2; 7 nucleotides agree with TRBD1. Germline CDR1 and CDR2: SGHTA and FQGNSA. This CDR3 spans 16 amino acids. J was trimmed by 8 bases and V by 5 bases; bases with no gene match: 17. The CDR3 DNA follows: TGTGCCAGCAGCCCGACCGCTCGGGAGGGGGCGTGGGGCTACACCTTC. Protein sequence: CASSPTAREGAWGYTF.

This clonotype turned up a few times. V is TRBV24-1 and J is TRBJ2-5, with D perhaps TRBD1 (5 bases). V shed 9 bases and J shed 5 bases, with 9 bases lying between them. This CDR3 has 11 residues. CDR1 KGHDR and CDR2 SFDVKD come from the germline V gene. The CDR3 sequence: CATQGGETQYF. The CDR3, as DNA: TGTGCCACCCAGGGCGGTGAGACCCAGTACTTC.

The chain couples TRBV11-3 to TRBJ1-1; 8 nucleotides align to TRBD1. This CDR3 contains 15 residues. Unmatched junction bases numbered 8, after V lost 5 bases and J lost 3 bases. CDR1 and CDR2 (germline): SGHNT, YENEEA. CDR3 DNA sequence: TGTGCCAGCAGCGTACGCAGGGGGCTTGACACTGAAGCTTTCTTT. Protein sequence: CASSVRRGLDTEAFF.

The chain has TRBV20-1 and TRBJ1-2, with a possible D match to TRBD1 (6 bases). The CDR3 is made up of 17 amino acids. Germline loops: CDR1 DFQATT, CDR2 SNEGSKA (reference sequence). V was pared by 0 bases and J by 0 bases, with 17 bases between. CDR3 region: CSARERRGSLPNYGYTF. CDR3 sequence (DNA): TGCAGTGCTAGAGAACGAAGGGGGTCTCTTCCTAACTATGGCTACACCTTC.

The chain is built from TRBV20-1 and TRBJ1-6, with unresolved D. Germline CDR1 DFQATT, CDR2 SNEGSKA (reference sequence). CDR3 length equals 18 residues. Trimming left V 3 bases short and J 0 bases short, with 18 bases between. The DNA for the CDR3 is TGCAGTGCTAGGCGTACAAATGAGGGTAGCTCCTATAATTCACCCCTCCACTTT. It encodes CSARRTNEGSSYNSPLHF.

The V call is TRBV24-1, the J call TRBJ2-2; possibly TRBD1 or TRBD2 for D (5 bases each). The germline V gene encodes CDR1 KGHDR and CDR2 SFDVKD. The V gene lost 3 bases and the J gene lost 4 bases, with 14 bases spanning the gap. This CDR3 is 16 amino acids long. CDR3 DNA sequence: TGTGCCACCAGTGATGACCGGGGCCCGCTCACCGGGGAGCTGTTTTTT. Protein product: CATSDDRGPLTGELFF.

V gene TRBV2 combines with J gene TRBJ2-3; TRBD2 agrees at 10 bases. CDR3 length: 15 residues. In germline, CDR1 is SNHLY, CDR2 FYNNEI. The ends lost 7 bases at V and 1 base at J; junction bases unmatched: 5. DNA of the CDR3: TGTGCCAGCACCCCCGGGACTAGCGGCACAGATACGCAGTATTTT. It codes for CASTPGTSGTDTQYF.

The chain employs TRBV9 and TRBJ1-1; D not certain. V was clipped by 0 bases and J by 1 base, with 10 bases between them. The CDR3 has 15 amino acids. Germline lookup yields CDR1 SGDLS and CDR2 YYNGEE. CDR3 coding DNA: TGTGCCAGCAGCGTAGGGGAGGGAAAGAACACTGAAGCTTTCTTT. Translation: CASSVGEGKNTEAFF. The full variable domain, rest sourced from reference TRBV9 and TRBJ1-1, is DSGVTQTPKHLITATGQRVTLRCSPRSGDLSVYWYQQSLDQGLQFLIQYYNGEERAKGNILERFSAQQFPDLHSELNLSSLELGDSALYFCASSVGEGKNTEAFFGQGTRLTVV.

CDR3 residues: CAGTEQGRRNSPLHF. The CDR3 DNA follows: TGTGCCGGCACCGAACAGGGTAGACGTAATTCACCCCTCCACTTT. The chain joins TRBV6-1 to TRBJ1-6; possible D gene TRBD1, 6 bases. Germline loops: CDR1 MNHNS, CDR2 SASEGT. The CDR3 length is 15 residues. The V end was cut by 11 bases, the J end by 6 bases, with 20 bases between.

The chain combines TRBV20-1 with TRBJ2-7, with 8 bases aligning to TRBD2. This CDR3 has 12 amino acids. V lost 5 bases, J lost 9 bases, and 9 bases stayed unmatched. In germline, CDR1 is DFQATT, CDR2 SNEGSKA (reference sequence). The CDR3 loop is CSAEPSAGAQYF. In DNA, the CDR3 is TGCAGTGCTGAACCCTCAGCGGGGGCGCAGTACTTC.

CDR3 loop: CSAPPPLISTDTQYF. CDR3 coding DNA: TGCAGTGCGCCACCTCCCCTGATTAGCACAGATACGCAGTATTTT. The chain couples TRBV20-1 to TRBJ2-3, with unresolved D. The V end was cut by 6 bases, the J end by 0 bases, with 16 bases between. The CDR3 consists of 15 residues. The germline CDR1 and CDR2 sequences are DFQATT and SNEGSKA (reference sequence).